This TCR beta chain was sequenced during a study of cytomegalovirus exposure and HLA in healthy donors. General study points: A later analysis revealed that TCR association rates differed between HLA loci, peaking at DRB1 and bottoming out at HLA-C. Reports credit the classifier with highly specific, highly sensitive diagnosis of cytomegalovirus status.

The PCR employed 60 Vbeta primers together with 13 Jbeta primers. Measured with immunoSEQ multiplex PCR; TCRdb has only the in-frame clones, and not every one. The sample has some 44,000 clones, about nine tenths seen once; the top ten hold 8%. A word on this clone: The antigen remains unidentified.

Germline lookup yields CDR1 SGHAT and CDR2 FQNNGV. Trimming removed 6 bases at V and 0 bases at J, with 15 bases between. This CDR3 spans 16 amino acids. The sample consisted of PBMCs. The chain recombines TRBV11-2 with TRBJ2-4; possibly TRBD1 for D (6 bases). The TCR originated in a woman aged 35 to 49 in good health and CMV-seropositive. The CDR3 here is CASSPRRGLAKNIQYF. The CDR3 DNA reads TGTGCCAGCAGTCCCCGCAGGGGATTAGCCAAAAACATTCAGTACTTC.